This paragraph reports one T cell receptor (beta chain). In TCRdb, the 5' RACE reads were re-called with MiXCR into one record per CDR3 protein. The repertoire has 400,000 or so distinct CDR3 sequences, over 20% of them found once; the top ten carry approximately 12%. From germline, CDR1 is SNHLY and CDR2 FYNNEI. The CDR3 is made up of 13 amino acids. Trimming removed 3 bases from V and 3 bases from J, with 3 bases in between. This entry belongs to a study of T-cell memory formation after mild COVID-19. The clonotype originates from an adult woman who had mild COVID-19 (a few samples of this study predate the infection). Cell type and time point are not known. The sequenced material came from PBMCs or a T cell subset sorted from them (not recorded which). This chain links TRBV2 with TRBJ2-6; no clear D gene. CDR3: CASSDLGANVLTF. CDR3 bases: TGTGCCAGCAGTGATCTTGGGGCCAACGTCCTGACTTTC.